A selection of T cell receptor beta chains follows, all from one sample in a study of OX40 agonist ivuxolimab in advanced cancers. The protocol was immunoSEQ multiplex PCR, while the TCRdb copy is restricted to in-frame clones and leaves out a portion. The sample lists about 150,000 clones, around 94% occurring once. Sequences were derived from CD4+ or CD8+ T cells sorted from blood, sampled in a trial of the OX40 agonist ivuxolimab. The source is an adult with an advanced solid tumor such as melanoma, head and neck, liver or kidney cancer. The CDR3 runs from the conserved cysteine through the conserved F or W. A D gene is named only where the DNA matches it firmly. Only some rows state a clone size, as once, few, many or a class for expanded clones.

len: 13
abundance: .
j_gene: TRBJ1-1
v_gene: TRBV2
d_gene: .
CDR3nt: TGTGCCAGCAGTGAGGGGTACTCCCCTGAAGCTTTCTTT
CDR3aa: CASSEGYSPEAFF

len: 15
abundance: .
j_gene: TRBJ2-5
v_gene: TRBV27
d_gene: .
CDR3nt: TGTGCCAGCAGTTTAAGGGGAAACATCGTGGAGACCCAGTACTTC
CDR3aa: CASSLRGNIVETQYF

len: 13
abundance: .
j_gene: TRBJ1-5
v_gene: TRBV7-2
d_gene: .
CDR3nt: TGTGCCAGCAGCCCACAGGGACGTCAGCCCCAGCATTTT
CDR3aa: CASSPQGRQPQHF

len: 15
abundance: .
j_gene: TRBJ1-5
v_gene: TRBV4-3
d_gene: .
CDR3nt: TGCGCCAGCAGCCAAGGTTCCGGGGCCAATCAGCCCCAGCATTTT
CDR3aa: CASSQGSGANQPQHF

len: 15
abundance: .
j_gene: TRBJ1-2
v_gene: TRBV6-6
d_gene: TRBD1
CDR3nt: TGTGCCAGCAGTTACTCGGACAGGGCGAACTATGGCTACACCTTC
CDR3aa: CASSYSDRANYGYTF

len: 17
abundance: .
j_gene: TRBJ2-4
v_gene: TRBV27
d_gene: TRBD2
CDR3nt: TGTGCCAGCAGTTTATCGACCAGCGGGAGAAGCAAAAACATTCAGTACTTC
CDR3aa: CASSLSTSGRSKNIQYF

len: 17
abundance: .
j_gene: TRBJ2-2
v_gene: TRBV2
d_gene: TRBD1
CDR3nt: TGTGCCAGCAGCCACCGGCTTGGGACAGGGATAACCGGGGAGCTGTTTTTT
CDR3aa: CASSHRLGTGITGELFF

len: 14
abundance: .
j_gene: TRBJ2-7
v_gene: TRBV5-5
d_gene: .
CDR3nt: TGTGCCAGCAGCTTGGCTGCAGGGCTATACGAGCAGTACTTC
CDR3aa: CASSLAAGLYEQYF

len: 13
abundance: once
j_gene: TRBJ2-1
v_gene: TRBV4-3
d_gene: .
CDR3nt: TGCGCCAGCAGCCACGACCAGGGGGGTATGCAGTTCTTC
CDR3aa: CASSHDQGGMQFF

len: 14
abundance: .
j_gene: TRBJ2-5
v_gene: TRBV11-3
d_gene: .
CDR3nt: TGTGCCAGCAGCTTAGGGCCGTCTCAAGAGACCCAGTACTTC
CDR3aa: CASSLGPSQETQYF

len: 15
abundance: .
j_gene: TRBJ2-1
v_gene: TRBV10-1
d_gene: .
CDR3nt: TGCGCCAGCAGTGACTCGCGTGAAACCTACAATGAGCAGTTCTTC
CDR3aa: CASSDSRETYNEQFF

len: 14
abundance: .
j_gene: TRBJ2-1
v_gene: TRBV6-5
d_gene: TRBD2
CDR3nt: TGTGCCAGCAGACTACTAGCGCCGGCGGATGAGCAGTTCTTC
CDR3aa: CASRLLAPADEQFF

len: 16
abundance: .
j_gene: TRBJ2-3
v_gene: TRBV7-9
d_gene: TRBD1
CDR3nt: TGTGCCAGCAGCTCCCTCGGACAGGGGAGCACAGATACGCAGTATTTT
CDR3aa: CASSSLGQGSTDTQYF

len: 14
abundance: .
j_gene: TRBJ2-7
v_gene: TRBV19
d_gene: .
CDR3nt: TGTGCCAGTAGACCGGGACATGGAACCTACGAGCAGTACTTC
CDR3aa: CASRPGHGTYEQYF

len: 13
abundance: .
j_gene: TRBJ2-2
v_gene: TRBV5-4
d_gene: .
CDR3nt: TGTGCCAGCAACCAGGGGACGACCGGGGAGCTGTTTTTT
CDR3aa: CASNQGTTGELFF

len: 14
abundance: .
j_gene: TRBJ2-2
v_gene: TRBV14
d_gene: .
CDR3nt: TGTGCCAGCAGCCGGGAGAGGTGGGCCGGGGAGCTGTTTTTT
CDR3aa: CASSRERWAGELFF

len: 15
abundance: .
j_gene: TRBJ2-7
v_gene: TRBV25-1
d_gene: TRBD1
CDR3nt: TGTGCCAGCAGTGGGGGACAGGGGTTCAGCTACGAGCAGTACTTC
CDR3aa: CASSGGQGFSYEQYF

len: 16
abundance: .
j_gene: TRBJ1-2
v_gene: TRBV7-2
d_gene: TRBD1
CDR3nt: TGTGCCAGCAGCCCCCAACCTCCGGGACAGGGGTATGGCTACACCTTC
CDR3aa: CASSPQPPGQGYGYTF

len: 14
abundance: once
j_gene: TRBJ1-1
v_gene: TRBV6-5
d_gene: TRBD1
CDR3nt: TGTGCCAGCAGCATCGGTAAGGGGGCGGCTGAAGCTTTCTTT
CDR3aa: CASSIGKGAAEAFF

len: 11
abundance: .
j_gene: TRBJ2-2
v_gene: TRBV7-8
d_gene: .
CDR3nt: TGTGCCAGCAGCTATAGTGGGGAGCTGTTTTTT
CDR3aa: CASSYSGELFF

len: 15
abundance: once
j_gene: TRBJ2-7
v_gene: TRBV19
d_gene: TRBD1
CDR3nt: TGTGCCAGTAGTATCCGGGACAGGGGTGGGTACGAGCAGTACTTC
CDR3aa: CASSIRDRGGYEQYF

len: 13
abundance: .
j_gene: TRBJ2-1
v_gene: TRBV7-2
d_gene: TRBD1
CDR3nt: TGTGCCAGCAGCCGAAGGACAGGCGATGAGCAGTTCTTC
CDR3aa: CASSRRTGDEQFF